This T cell receptor beta chain was observed in a study of T cell responses to AZD1222 COVID-19 vaccine. Study-wide context: Second-dose recipients at about 4 or about 12 weeks were treated as one pooled group.

The assay was immunoSEQ multiplex PCR, and TCRdb's table has in-frame clones only and misses some. The sample records 100,000 to 150,000 clones, approximately 90% being singletons. Study findings and constraints: Donors were mostly white British, more females; clonal diversity possibly underestimated. Reports say nearly half of spike-specific TCRs go after unmutated variant regions. Spike-specific TCR breadth and depth grew following two AZD1222 doses.

Turning to this clone: Its target is not known.

Trimming cost V 8 bases and J 1 base; bases outside gene matches: 5. CDR1 MNHEY and CDR2 SVGAGI come from the germline V gene. CDR3 size: 14 residues. The chain recombines TRBV6-5 with TRBJ1-1, with 9 bases matching TRBD1. The sequences come from peripheral blood, collected on day 0 of AZD1222 vaccination. The source is an adult in good health. CDR3 region: CASDTGGQNTEAFF. DNA of the CDR3: TGTGCCAGCGATACAGGGGGCCAGAACACTGAAGCTTTCTTT.